The following is a T cell receptor beta chain sequence with its context. This entry belongs to a study of blood T cell repertoires in COVID-19. TCRdb's copy holds only in-frame clones and misses some; the assay was immunoSEQ multiplex PCR. Among around 200,000 clones listed, 80% to 85% were seen once. The sequence derives from a woman aged 40 to 55 with COVID-19, enrolled during active disease. The material sequenced was peripheral blood.

CDR3 coding DNA: TGTGCCAGTAGTATATGGCGGAAAGTAACGGGACAGGGTAGGTATAGGAATTCACCCCTCCACTTT. It is translated as CASSIWRKVTGQGRYRNSPLHF. The chain has TRBV19 and TRBJ1-6, with TRBD1 matching 9 bases. The ends lost 2 bases at V and 7 bases at J; junction bases unmatched: 24. The CDR3 runs to 22 residues. Germline CDR1 and CDR2: LNHDA and SQIVND (reference sequence).